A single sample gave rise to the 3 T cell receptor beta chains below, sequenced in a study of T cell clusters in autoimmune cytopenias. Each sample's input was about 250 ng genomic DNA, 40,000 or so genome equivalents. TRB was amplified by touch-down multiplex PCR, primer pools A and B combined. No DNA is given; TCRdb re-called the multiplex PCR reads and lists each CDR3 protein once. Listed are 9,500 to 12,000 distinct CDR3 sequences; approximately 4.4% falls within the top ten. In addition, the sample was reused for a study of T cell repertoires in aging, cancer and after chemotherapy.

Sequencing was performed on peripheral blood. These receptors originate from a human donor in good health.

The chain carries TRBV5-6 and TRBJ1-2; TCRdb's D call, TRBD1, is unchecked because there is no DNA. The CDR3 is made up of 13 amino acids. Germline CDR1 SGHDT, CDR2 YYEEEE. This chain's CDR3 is CASSSDRGWGYTF.

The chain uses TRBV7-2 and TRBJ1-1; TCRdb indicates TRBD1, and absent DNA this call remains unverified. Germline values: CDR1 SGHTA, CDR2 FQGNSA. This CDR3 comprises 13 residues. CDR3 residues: CASRRVRGTEAFF.

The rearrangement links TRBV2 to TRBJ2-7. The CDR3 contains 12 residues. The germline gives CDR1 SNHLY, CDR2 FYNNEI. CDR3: CASSKDALEQYF. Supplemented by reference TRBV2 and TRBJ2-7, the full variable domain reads EPEVTQTPSHQVTQMGQEVILRCVPISNHLYFYWYRQILGQKVEFLVSFYNNEISEKSEIFDDQFSVERPDGSNFTLKIRSTKLEDSAMYFCASSKDALEQYFGPGTRLTVT.